This T cell receptor beta chain was captured by sequencing in a study of T cells in Graves' hyperthyroidism and ophthalmopathy. Findings and caveats of the study: Blood also showed most of the thyroid clonotypes that were expanded above 0.001.

PBMCs were derived from around 10 ml fresh peripheral blood. Authors of the study amplified TCR beta CDR3 regions from RNA transcripts. A first-round RT-PCR of the TCR CDR3 used the HTBI primer set. TCRdb ran MiXCR on the multiplex PCR reads and lists one entry per CDR3 protein. The data contain about 380,000 distinct CDR3 sequences, about a fifth of them singletons. V dropped 1 base and J dropped 6 bases, with 10 bases sitting between them. The CDR3 consists of 14 residues. The V gene's germline CDR1 is LGHDT and CDR2 YNNKEL (reference sequence). This clonotype was counted ten times or more. What it binds is not known.

The sequencing sample was made of blood. The clonotype comes from a man aged 18 to 29 with Graves' ophthalmopathy. The chain carries TRBV3-1 and TRBJ2-1; D tentatively fits TRBD1 or TRBD2 (5 bases each). The CDR3: CASSQARELNEQFF. Here the CDR3 DNA reads TGTGCCAGCAGCCAAGCCAGGGAGCTCAATGAGCAGTTCTTC.